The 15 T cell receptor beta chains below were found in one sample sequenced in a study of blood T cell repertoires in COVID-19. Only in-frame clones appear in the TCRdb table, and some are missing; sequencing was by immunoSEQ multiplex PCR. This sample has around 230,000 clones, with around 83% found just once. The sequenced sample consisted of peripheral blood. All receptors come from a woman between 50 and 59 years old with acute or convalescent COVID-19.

CDR3 sequence: CASSRKRLNEKLFF. DNA for the CDR3: TGTGCCAGCAGTCGGAAGAGACTTAATGAAAAACTGTTTTTT. This rearrangement joins TRBV6-5 to TRBJ1-4; D is ambiguous. Germline CDR1 is MNHEY and CDR2 is SVGAGI. There are 14 residues in the CDR3. With 5 bases removed from V and 4 bases from J, the gap between germline ends came to 11 bases.

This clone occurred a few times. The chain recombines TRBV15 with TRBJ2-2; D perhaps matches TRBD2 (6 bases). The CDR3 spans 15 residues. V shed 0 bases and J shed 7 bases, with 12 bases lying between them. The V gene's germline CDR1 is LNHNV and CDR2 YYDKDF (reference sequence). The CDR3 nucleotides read TGTGCCACCAGCAGAGATCGGGAGTATGTCGGGGAGCTGTTTTTT. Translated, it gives CATSRDREYVGELFF.

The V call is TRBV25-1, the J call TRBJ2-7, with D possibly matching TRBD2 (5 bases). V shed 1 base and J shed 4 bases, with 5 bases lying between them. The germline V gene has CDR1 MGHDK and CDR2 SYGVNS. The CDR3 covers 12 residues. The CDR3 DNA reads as TGTGCCAGCAGTGAATCGGGGTACGAGCAGTACTTC. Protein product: CASSESGYEQYF.

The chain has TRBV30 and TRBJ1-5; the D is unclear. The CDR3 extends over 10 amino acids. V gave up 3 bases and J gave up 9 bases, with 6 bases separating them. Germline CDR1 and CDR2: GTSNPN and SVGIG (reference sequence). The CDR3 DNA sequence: TGTGCCTGGAGACACCCGCCCCAGCATTTT. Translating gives CAWRHPPQHF.

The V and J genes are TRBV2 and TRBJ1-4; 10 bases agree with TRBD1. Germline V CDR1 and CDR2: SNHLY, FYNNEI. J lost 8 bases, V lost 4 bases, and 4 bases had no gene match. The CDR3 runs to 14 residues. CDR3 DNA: TGTGCCAGCAGTGGGGACAGGGGCCCCGAAAAACTGTTTTTT. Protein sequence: CASSGDRGPEKLFF.

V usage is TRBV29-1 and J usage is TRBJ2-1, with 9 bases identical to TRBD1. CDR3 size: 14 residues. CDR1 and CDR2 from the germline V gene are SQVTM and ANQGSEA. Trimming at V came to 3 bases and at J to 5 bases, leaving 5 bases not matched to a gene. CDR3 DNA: TGCAGCGTTGATATACAGGGGGCAAACAATGAGCAGTTCTTC. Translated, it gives CSVDIQGANNEQFF.

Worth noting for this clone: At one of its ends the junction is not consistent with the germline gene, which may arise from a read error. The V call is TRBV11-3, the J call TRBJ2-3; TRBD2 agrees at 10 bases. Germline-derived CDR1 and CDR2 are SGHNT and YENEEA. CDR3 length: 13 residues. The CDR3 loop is CASSLAGGDTQYF. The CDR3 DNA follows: TGTGCCAGCAGTTTAGCGGGAGGCGATACGCAGTATTTT. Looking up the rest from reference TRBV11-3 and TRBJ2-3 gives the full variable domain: EAGVVQSPRYKIIEKKQPVAFWCNPISGHNTLYWYLQNLGQGPELLIRYENEEAVDDSQLPKDRFSAERLKGVDSTLKIQPAELGDSAVYLCASSLAGGDTQYFGPGTRLTVL.

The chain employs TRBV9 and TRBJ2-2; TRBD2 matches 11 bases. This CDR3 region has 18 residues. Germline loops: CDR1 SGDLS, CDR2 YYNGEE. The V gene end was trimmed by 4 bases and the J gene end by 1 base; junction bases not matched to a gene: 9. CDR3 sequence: CASSPRGGTSGNTGELFF. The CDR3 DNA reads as TGTGCCAGCAGCCCCCGGGGGGGGACTAGCGGGAACACCGGGGAGCTGTTTTTT.

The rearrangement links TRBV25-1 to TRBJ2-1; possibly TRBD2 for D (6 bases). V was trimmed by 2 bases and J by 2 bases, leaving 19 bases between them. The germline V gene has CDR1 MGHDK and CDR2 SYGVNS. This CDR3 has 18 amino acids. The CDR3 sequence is CASSEGVGIAGPYNEQFF. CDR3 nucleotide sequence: TGTGCCAGCAGTGAAGGGGTGGGTATTGCGGGACCCTACAATGAGCAGTTCTTC.

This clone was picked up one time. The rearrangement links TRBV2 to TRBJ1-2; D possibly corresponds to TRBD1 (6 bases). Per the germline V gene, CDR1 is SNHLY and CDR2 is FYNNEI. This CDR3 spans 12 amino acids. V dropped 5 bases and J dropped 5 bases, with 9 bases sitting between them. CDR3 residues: CASSRQAYGYTF. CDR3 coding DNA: TGTGCCAGCAGTAGACAGGCTTATGGCTACACCTTC.

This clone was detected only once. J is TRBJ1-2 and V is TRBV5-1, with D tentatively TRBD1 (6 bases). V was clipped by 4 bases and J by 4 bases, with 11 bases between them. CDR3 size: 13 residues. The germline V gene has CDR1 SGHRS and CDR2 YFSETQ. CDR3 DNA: TGCGCCAGCAGCCCTAGCAGGGGCTATGGCTACACCTTC. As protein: CASSPSRGYGYTF.

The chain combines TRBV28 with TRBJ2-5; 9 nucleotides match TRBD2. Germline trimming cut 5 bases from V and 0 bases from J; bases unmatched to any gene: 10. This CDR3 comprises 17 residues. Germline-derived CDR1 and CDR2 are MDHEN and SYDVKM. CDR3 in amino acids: CASSLFTTSGHQETQYF. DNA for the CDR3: TGTGCCAGCAGTCTCTTCACTACTAGCGGGCACCAAGAGACCCAGTACTTC.

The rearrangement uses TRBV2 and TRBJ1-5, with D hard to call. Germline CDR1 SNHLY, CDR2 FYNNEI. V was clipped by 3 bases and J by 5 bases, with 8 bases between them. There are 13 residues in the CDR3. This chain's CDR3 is CASSEQKYQPQHF. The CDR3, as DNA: TGTGCCAGCAGTGAGCAGAAGTATCAGCCCCAGCATTTT.

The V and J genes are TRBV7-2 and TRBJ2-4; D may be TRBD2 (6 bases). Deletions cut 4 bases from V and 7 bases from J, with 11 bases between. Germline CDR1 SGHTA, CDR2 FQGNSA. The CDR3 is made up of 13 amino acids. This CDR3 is CASSSGAGNIQYF. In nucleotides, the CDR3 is TGTGCCAGCAGCTCCGGAGCGGGCAACATTCAGTACTTC.

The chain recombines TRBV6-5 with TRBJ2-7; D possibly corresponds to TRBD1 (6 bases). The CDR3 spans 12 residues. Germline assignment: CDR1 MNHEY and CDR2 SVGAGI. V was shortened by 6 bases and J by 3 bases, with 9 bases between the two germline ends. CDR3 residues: CASRDRGYEQYF. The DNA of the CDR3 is TGTGCCAGCAGGGACAGAGGCTACGAGCAGTACTTC.